The 4 T cell receptor beta chains reported below all come from one sample, sequenced in a study of blood T cell repertoires in COVID-19 (dated by TCRdb to 2018 to 2021). The library was made by the immunoSEQ multiplex PCR assay. This immuneACCESS table, as held by TCRdb, lists in-frame sequences with V and J called but not all clones. Of the missing ones, under half trace to an unresolved V gene in checked studies; the others have no known cause. Recorded for this sample are 350,000 to 400,000 clones; more than 80% of them occurred a single time. Around 2.8% of the sample is in the top ten clones. Sequencing was carried out using peripheral blood. The receptors derive from a woman aged 25-40 years with COVID-19, enrolled during active disease.

J is TRBJ1-6 and V is TRBV7-2; 7 nucleotides match TRBD1. The ends lost 3 bases at V and 10 bases at J; junction bases unmatched: 6. The germline V gene has CDR1 SGHTA and CDR2 FQGNSA. This CDR3 contains 14 residues. The CDR3 sequence is CASSLGDRESPLHF. The CDR3, as DNA: TGTGCCAGCAGCTTGGGGGACAGAGAGTCACCCCTCCACTTT.

This chain links TRBV27 with TRBJ1-1, with 7 bases aligning to TRBD1. CDR1 is MNHEY, CDR2 SMNVEV, per germline (reference sequence). CDR3 length: 13 amino acids. The V and J ends lost 5 bases and 0 bases, in that order; junction bases with no gene match: 0. CDR3 in DNA: TGTGCCAGCAGTACAGGGGTGAACACTGAAGCTTTCTTT. Translated, it gives CASSTGVNTEAFF.

This chain uses TRBV24-1 with TRBJ1-5; no firm D call. The CDR3 has 17 amino acids. Germline values: CDR1 KGHDR, CDR2 SFDVKD. Trimming stripped 6 bases from V and 9 bases from J, with 26 bases between. CDR3 protein: CATSPLEGSELPGPQHF. The CDR3 nucleotides are TGTGCCACCAGTCCCCTTGAGGGCAGCGAACTACCCGGGCCCCAGCATTTT.

This clone was counted between two and nine times. The chain couples TRBV2 to TRBJ1-6; D is unclear. This CDR3 is 15 amino acids long. From germline, CDR1 is SNHLY and CDR2 FYNNEI. V was pared by 7 bases and J by 12 bases, with 22 bases between. The CDR3 sequence is CASTENWSLPGPLHF. CDR3 coding DNA: TGTGCCAGCACCGAGAATTGGTCCTTACCCGGACCCCTCCACTTT. Looking up the rest from reference TRBV2 and TRBJ1-6 gives the full variable domain: EPEVTQTPSHQVTQMGQEVILRCVPISNHLYFYWYRQILGQKVEFLVSFYNNEISEKSEIFDDQFSVERPDGSNFTLKIRSTKLEDSAMYFCASTENWSLPGPLHFGNGTRLTVT.